The 17 T cell receptor beta chains presented below share a single source sample, sequenced in a study of blood T cell repertoires in COVID-19. Only in-frame clones appear in the TCRdb table, and some are missing; sequencing was by immunoSEQ multiplex PCR. This sample has about 200,000 clones, with about 88% found just once. Sequencing was done on a sample of peripheral blood. Source of these receptors: a man aged 45-60 years with COVID-19, enrolled during active disease.

The chain combines TRBV5-1 with TRBJ2-2, with 10 bases that match TRBD2. With 4 bases clipped from V and 6 bases from J, the junction kept 12 bases outside the gene matches. Germline V gene lookup returns CDR1 SGHRS and CDR2 YFSETQ. The CDR3 totals 17 residues. The CDR3 DNA sequence: TGCGCCAGCAGCCTAAGCTTCCGGACTAGCGGTCCCGGGGAGCTGTTTTTT. This gives the protein CASSLSFRTSGPGELFF.

The CDR3 nucleotides read TGTGCCAGCAGCCGAGGGACAGGGGGTATTGGCTACACCTTC. Translated: CASSRGTGGIGYTF. V gene TRBV7-8 combines with J gene TRBJ1-2; 11 bases match TRBD1. J lost 7 bases, V lost 5 bases, and 6 bases had no gene match. Germline values: CDR1 SGHVS, CDR2 FQNEAQ. The CDR3 has 14 amino acids.

V usage is TRBV7-9 and J usage is TRBJ2-7, with TRBD2 matching over 9 bases. The trim removed 1 base at V and 6 bases at J, leaving 10 bases unmatched. This CDR3 is 16 amino acids long. The V gene's germline CDR1 is SEHNR and CDR2 FQNEAQ (reference sequence). CDR3 loop: CASSLGVAGDRGEQYF. Here the CDR3 DNA reads TGTGCCAGCAGCTTAGGCGTAGCGGGAGATCGTGGCGAGCAGTACTTC.

The chain is built from TRBV28 and TRBJ2-5; TRBD1 might be the D (6 bases). Between the trimmed V and J ends, which lost 5 bases and 2 bases, there was a span of 15 bases. The V gene's germline CDR1 is MDHEN and CDR2 SYDVKM. The CDR3 totals 15 residues. Here the CDR3 reads CASSTSGAGQETQYF. DNA for the CDR3: TGTGCCAGCAGTACCTCAGGGGCCGGACAAGAGACCCAGTACTTC.

This chain connects TRBV5-6 to TRBJ1-5; 9 bases fit TRBD1. J gave up 9 bases and V 4 bases, and 8 bases lay outside the gene matches. Germline assignment: CDR1 SGHDT and CDR2 YYEEEE. The CDR3 spans 14 residues. As DNA, the CDR3 is TGTGCCAGCAGCATCCGGGACAGGGCGGGGCCCCAGCATTTT. It translates to CASSIRDRAGPQHF.

In the case of this clone: No DNA is shown, since the ends of the CDR3 on it are uncertain; the CDR3 is the one TCRdb lists. The chain carries TRBV13 and TRBJ1-1; the D segment call TRBD1 is taken from the table without a DNA check. Counting both end residues, the CDR3 totals 17 amino acids. Germline CDR1 reads PRHDT; CDR2 reads FYEKMQ (reference sequence). The CDR3 region is CASSRRQEAFFGQVAFF.

The chain is built from TRBV5-8 and TRBJ2-7, with TRBD1 matching 8 bases. Germline V CDR1 and CDR2: SGHTS, YDEGEE. The V gene end was trimmed by 4 bases and the J gene end by 4 bases; junction bases not matched to a gene: 13. The CDR3 is 16 residues long. The CDR3 protein is CASSTGTGQEAYEQYF. The DNA for the CDR3 is TGTGCCAGCAGCACAGGGACGGGACAGGAGGCGTACGAGCAGTACTTC.

The rearrangement joins TRBV7-9 to TRBJ2-1; TRBD2 matches 7 bases. Germline loops: CDR1 SEHNR, CDR2 FQNEAQ (reference sequence). V lost 6 bases, J lost 3 bases, and 11 bases stayed unmatched. The CDR3 totals 16 residues. Here the CDR3 DNA reads TGTGCCAGCAGTCCAAGTCTTGCGGGGGTCTACAATGAGCAGTTCTTC. Its protein is CASSPSLAGVYNEQFF.

The chain employs TRBV9 and TRBJ1-3; a possible D gene is TRBD1 (5 bases). The CDR3 has 16 residues. The V gene lost 3 bases and the J gene lost 0 bases, with 13 bases spanning the gap. Germline V gene sequence: CDR1 SGDLS, CDR2 YYNGEE. The CDR3 spells CASSAQPTASGNTIYF. The CDR3 DNA sequence: TGTGCCAGCAGCGCGCAGCCGACAGCCTCTGGAAACACCATATATTTT.

The rearrangement joins TRBV24-1 to TRBJ1-5; 11 nucleotides align to TRBD1. In germline, CDR1 is KGHDR, CDR2 SFDVKD. The V gene end was trimmed by 4 bases and the J gene end by 5 bases; junction bases not matched to a gene: 6. The CDR3 sequence is 16 residues long. The CDR3: CATSDRTGQGDQPQHF. Written as DNA, the CDR3 is TGTGCCACCAGTGACCGGACGGGACAGGGGGATCAGCCCCAGCATTTT.

The rearrangement uses TRBV29-1 and TRBJ2-5, with D hard to call. V lost 3 bases, J lost 5 bases, and 7 bases lay in between. The CDR3 consists of 11 residues. Germline V gene lookup returns CDR1 SQVTM and CDR2 ANQGSEA. Here the CDR3 DNA reads TGCAGCGTTGACCCAGTGGAGACCCAGTACTTC. Translation: CSVDPVETQYF.

The chain is built from TRBV2 and TRBJ2-1, with 10 bases aligning to TRBD2. This CDR3 contains 15 residues. The V gene end was trimmed by 9 bases and the J gene end by 2 bases; junction bases not matched to a gene: 7. Per germline, CDR1 SNHLY and CDR2 FYNNEI. CDR3 bases: TGTGCCAGTACCTCTAGCGGGGGAGCCTACAATGAGCAGTTCTTC. Translated: CASTSSGGAYNEQFF.

This clone was seen a single time. The chain combines TRBV11-2 with TRBJ2-2, with 8 bases aligning to TRBD2. Germline V gives CDR1 SGHAT, CDR2 FQNNGV. Unmatched junction bases numbered 2, after V lost 4 bases and J lost 7 bases. This CDR3 has 13 residues. This CDR3 is CASSSGTSGELFF. Written as DNA, the CDR3 is TGTGCCAGCAGCTCCGGGACTAGCGGGGAGCTGTTTTTT. Based on the CDR3 plus reference TRBV11-2 and TRBJ2-2, the full variable domain is EAGVAQSPRYKIIEKRQSVAFWCNPISGHATLYWYQQILGQGPKLLIQFQNNGVVDDSQLPKDRFSAERLKGVDSTLKIQPAKLEDSAVYLCASSSGTSGELFFGEGSRLTVL.

This chain links TRBV10-1 with TRBJ2-1; 8 bases match TRBD2. The CDR3 is made up of 12 amino acids. Germline V gene data show CDR1 as WNHNN and CDR2 as SYGVQD (reference sequence). The V gene end was trimmed by 7 bases and the J gene end by 8 bases; junction bases not matched to a gene: 4. In DNA, the CDR3 is TGCGCCAGCAAGGGAGCGGGGGATGAGCAGTTCTTC. It yields the protein CASKGAGDEQFF.

The count of this clone is one. The chain has TRBV30 and TRBJ1-3, with 7 bases identical to TRBD1. The CDR3 runs to 13 residues. Germline V gene data show CDR1 as GTSNPN and CDR2 as SVGIG (reference sequence). Germline trimming cut 1 base from V and 3 bases from J; bases unmatched to any gene: 0. CDR3 sequence (DNA): TGTGCCTGGAGTGCAGGGGGTGGAAACACCATATATTTT. This codes for CAWSAGGGNTIYF.

The V and J genes are TRBV4-1 and TRBJ2-1; TRBD2 matches 11 bases. The CDR3 contains 15 residues. V was clipped by 2 bases and J by 3 bases; unmatched bases: 0. From germline, CDR1 is MGHRA and CDR2 YSYEKL. CDR3 DNA sequence: TGCGCCAGCAGCCAAACTAGCGGGAGCTACAATGAGCAGTTCTTC. It translates to CASSQTSGSYNEQFF.

CDR3 DNA: TGTGCCAGCAGCTTAGCAGGGGTAGGAAACACCATATATTTT. This translates into CASSLAGVGNTIYF. The rearrangement joins TRBV11-2 to TRBJ1-3, with D perhaps TRBD1 (6 bases). Trimming took off 1 base at V and 4 bases at J, with 8 bases between the two ends. Germline V CDR1 and CDR2: SGHAT, FQNNGV. This CDR3 comprises 14 residues.